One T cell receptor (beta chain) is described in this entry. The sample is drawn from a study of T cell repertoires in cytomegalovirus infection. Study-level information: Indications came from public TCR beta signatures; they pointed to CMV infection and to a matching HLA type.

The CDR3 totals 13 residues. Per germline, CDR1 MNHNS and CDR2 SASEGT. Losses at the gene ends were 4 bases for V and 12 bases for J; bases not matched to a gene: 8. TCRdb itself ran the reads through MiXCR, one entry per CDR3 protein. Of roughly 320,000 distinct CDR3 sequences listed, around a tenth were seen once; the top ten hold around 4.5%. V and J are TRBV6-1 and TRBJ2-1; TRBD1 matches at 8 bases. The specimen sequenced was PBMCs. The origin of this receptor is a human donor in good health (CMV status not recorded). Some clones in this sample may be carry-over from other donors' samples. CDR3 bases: TGTGCCAGCAGTGTTACTCAGGGGGCCGGGCAGTTCTTC. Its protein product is CASSVTQGAGQFF.